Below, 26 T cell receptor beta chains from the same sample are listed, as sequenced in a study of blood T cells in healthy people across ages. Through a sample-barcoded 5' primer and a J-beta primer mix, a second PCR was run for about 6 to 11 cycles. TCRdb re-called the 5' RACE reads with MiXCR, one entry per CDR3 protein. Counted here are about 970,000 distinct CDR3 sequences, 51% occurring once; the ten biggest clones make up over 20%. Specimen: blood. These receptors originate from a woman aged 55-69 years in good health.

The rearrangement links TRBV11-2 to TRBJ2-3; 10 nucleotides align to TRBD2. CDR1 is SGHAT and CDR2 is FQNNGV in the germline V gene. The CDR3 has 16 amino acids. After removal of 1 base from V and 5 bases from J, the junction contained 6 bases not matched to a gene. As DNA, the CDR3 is TGTGCCAGCAGCTTAGGAGCTAGCGGGGGAGGAGATACGCAGTATTTT. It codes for CASSLGASGGGDTQYF.

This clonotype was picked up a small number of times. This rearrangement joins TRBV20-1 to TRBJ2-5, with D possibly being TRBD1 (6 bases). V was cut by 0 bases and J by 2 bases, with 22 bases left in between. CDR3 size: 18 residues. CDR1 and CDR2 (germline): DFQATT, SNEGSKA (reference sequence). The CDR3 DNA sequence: TGCAGTGCTAGAGATTTCAGGACAGACTATCCAGTTCAAGAGACCCAGTACTTC. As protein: CSARDFRTDYPVQETQYF.

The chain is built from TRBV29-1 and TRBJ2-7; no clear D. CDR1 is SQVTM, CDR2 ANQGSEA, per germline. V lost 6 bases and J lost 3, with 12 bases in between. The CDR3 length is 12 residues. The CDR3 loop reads CSVLGPSYEQYF. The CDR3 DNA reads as TGCAGCGTCCTCGGTCCAAGCTACGAGCAGTACTTC.

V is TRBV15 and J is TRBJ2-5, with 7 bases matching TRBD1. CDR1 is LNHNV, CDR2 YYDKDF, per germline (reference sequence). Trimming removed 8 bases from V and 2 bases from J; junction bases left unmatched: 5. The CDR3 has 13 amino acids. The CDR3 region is CATSRDSQETQYF. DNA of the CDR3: TGTGCCACCTCAAGGGACAGTCAAGAGACCCAGTACTTC.

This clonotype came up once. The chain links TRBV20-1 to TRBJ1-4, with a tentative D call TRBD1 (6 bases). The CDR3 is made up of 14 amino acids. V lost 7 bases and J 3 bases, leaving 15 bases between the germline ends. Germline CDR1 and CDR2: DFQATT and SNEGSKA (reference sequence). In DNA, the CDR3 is TGCAGTGTCCGGGGGCGCGAGGCTAATGAAAAACTGTTTTTT. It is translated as CSVRGREANEKLFF.

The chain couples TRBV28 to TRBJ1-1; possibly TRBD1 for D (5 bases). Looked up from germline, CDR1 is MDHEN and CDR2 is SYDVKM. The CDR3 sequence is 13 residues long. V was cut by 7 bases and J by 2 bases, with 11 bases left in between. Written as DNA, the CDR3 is TGTGCCAGCATGGGGACTATTAACACTGAAGCTTTCTTT. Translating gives CASMGTINTEAFF.

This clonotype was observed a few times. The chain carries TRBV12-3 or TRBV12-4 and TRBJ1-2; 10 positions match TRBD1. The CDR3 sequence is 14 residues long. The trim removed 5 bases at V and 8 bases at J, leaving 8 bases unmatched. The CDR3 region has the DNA TGTGCCAGCAGTAAAAGACAGGGGGCTGGCGGCTACACCTTC. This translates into CASSKRQGAGGYTF.

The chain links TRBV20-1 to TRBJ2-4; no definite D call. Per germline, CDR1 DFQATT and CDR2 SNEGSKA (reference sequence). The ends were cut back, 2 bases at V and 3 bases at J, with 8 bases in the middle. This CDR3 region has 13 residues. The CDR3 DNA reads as TGCAGTGCTAGACGTGGGATCAAAAACATTCAGTACTTC. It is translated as CSARRGIKNIQYF.

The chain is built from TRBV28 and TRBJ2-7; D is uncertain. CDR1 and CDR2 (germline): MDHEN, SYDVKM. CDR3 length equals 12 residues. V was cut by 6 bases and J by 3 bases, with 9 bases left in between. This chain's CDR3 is CASRKSLYEQYF. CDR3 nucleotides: TGTGCCAGCAGAAAATCCCTCTACGAGCAGTACTTC.

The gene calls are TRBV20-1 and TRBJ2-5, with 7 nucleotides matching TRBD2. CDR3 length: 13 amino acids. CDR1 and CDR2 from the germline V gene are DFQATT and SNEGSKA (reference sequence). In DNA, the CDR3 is TGCAGCGCCCCCCCGGCGGGAGAGGAGACCCAGTACTTC. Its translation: CSAPPAGEETQYF.

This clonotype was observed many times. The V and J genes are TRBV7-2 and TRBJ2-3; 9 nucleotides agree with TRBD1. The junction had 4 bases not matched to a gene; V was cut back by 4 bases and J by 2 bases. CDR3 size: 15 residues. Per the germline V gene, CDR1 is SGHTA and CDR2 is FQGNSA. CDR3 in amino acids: CASSSGDRVTDTQYF. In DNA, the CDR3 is TGTGCCAGCAGCTCCGGGGACAGGGTCACAGATACGCAGTATTTT.

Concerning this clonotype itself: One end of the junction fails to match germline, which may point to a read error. CDR3 loop: CVSSFHSTGQSNSPLHF. CDR3 nucleotide sequence: TGCGTCAGCAGCTTTCATTCAACGGGACAGAGTAATTCACCCCTCCACTTT. The V gene is TRBV5-1, the J gene TRBJ1-6; 7 bases fit TRBD1. Germline CDR1 and CDR2: SGHRS and YFSETQ. The CDR3 loop spans 17 amino acids.

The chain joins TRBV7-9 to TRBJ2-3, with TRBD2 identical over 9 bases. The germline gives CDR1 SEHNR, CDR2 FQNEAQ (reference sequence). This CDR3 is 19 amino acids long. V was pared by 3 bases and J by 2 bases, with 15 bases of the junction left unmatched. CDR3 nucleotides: TGTGCCAGCAGCTTCTTGACTAGCGGAACCCTTCGAAACACAGATACGCAGTATTTT. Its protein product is CASSFLTSGTLRNTDTQYF. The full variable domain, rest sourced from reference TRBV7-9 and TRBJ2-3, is DTGVSQNPRHKITKRGQNVTFRCDPISEHNRLYWYRQTLGQGPEFLTYFQNEAQLEKSRLLSDRFSAERPKGSFSTLEIQRTEQGDSAMYLCASSFLTSGTLRNTDTQYFGPGTRLTVL.

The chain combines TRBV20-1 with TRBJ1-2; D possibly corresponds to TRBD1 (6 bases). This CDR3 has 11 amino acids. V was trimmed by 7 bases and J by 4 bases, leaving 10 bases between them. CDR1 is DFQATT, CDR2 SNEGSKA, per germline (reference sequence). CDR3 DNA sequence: TGCAGTGATGGACAGCGCTATGGCTACACCTTC. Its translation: CSDGQRYGYTF.

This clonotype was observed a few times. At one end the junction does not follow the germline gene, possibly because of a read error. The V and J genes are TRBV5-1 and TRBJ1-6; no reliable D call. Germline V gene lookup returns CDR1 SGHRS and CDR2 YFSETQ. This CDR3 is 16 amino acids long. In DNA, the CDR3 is TGCGCCAGCAGCTTGGCCGGGGATCCGTTGAATTCGCCCCTCCACTTT. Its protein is CASSLAGDPLNSPLHF.

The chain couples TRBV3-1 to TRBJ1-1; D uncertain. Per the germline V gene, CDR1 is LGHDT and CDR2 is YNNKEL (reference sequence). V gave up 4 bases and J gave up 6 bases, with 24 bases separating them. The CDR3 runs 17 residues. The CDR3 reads CASSRMKKSPLPSEAFF. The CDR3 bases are TGTGCCAGCAGCCGAATGAAGAAATCTCCTCTCCCATCTGAAGCTTTCTTT.

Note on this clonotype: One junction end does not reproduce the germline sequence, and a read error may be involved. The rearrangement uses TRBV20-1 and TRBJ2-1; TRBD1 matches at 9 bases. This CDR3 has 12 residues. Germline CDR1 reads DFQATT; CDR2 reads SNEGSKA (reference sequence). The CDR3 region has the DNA TGCAGTTCCGGGACAGGGCGCAATGAGCAGTTCTTT. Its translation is CSSGTGRNEQFF.

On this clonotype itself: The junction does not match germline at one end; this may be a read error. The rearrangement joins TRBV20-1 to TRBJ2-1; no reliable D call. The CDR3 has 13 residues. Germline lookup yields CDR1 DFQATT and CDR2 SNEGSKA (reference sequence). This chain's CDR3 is CSAIDFAYNKQFF. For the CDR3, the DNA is TGCAGTGCTATTGACTTTGCCTACAATAAGCAGTTCTTC.

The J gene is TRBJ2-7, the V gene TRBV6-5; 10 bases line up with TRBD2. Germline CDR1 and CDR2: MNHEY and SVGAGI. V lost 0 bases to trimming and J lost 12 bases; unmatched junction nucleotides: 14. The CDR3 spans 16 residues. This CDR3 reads CASSYSGLARPKTRYF. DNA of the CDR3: TGTGCCAGCAGTTACTCGGGACTAGCGAGGCCGAAGACCCGGTACTTC.

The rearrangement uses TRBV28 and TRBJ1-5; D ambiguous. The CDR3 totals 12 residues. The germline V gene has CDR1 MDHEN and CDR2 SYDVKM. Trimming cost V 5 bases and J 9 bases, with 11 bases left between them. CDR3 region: CASSVSVRPQHF. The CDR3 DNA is TGTGCCAGCAGTGTATCAGTGCGGCCCCAGCATTTT.

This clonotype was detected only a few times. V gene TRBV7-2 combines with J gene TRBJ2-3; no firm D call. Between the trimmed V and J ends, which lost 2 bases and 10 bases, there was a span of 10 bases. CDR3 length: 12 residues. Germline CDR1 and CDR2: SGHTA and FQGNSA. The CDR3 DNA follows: TGTGCCAGCAGCTTAACAGCGACTGCGCAGTATTTT. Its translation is CASSLTATAQYF.

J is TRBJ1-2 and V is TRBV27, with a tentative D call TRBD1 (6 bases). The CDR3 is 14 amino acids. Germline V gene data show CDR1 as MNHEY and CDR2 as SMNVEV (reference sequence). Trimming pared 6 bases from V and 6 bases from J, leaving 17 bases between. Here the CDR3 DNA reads TGTGCCAGCAGGAGACAGGTGGTAACTGATGGCTACACCTTC. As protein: CASRRQVVTDGYTF.

In nucleotides, the CDR3 is TGTGCCAGCAGAGGAGCGGGACTCACCAGCGGCGAGCAGTACTTC. It translates to CASRGAGLTSGEQYF. The gene calls are TRBV2 and TRBJ2-4; 7 bases agree with TRBD2. The J call may be mistaken, given a closer DNA end match to TRBJ2-7. The germline V gene encodes CDR1 SNHLY and CDR2 FYNNEI. The CDR3 loop spans 15 amino acids.

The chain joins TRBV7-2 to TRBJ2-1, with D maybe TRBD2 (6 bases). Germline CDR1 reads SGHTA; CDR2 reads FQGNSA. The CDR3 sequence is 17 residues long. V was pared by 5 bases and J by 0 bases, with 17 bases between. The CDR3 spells CASSPRDSLSSYNEQFF. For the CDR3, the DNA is TGTGCCAGCAGCCCCCGGGACTCTTTAAGCTCCTACAATGAGCAGTTCTTC.

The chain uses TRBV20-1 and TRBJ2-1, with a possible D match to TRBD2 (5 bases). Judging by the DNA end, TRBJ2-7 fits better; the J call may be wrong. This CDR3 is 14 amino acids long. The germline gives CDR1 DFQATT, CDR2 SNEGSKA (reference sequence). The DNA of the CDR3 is TGCAGTGCTAGAGACCAGGACTCTTACAATGAGCAGTACTTC. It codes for CSARDQDSYNEQYF.

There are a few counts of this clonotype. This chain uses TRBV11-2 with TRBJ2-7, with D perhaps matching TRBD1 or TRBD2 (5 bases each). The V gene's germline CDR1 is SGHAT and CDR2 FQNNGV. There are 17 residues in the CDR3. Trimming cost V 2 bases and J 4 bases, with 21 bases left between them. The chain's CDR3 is CASSLRGATLGVYEQYF. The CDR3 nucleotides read TGTGCCAGCAGCTTAAGGGGAGCCACGCTCGGCGTTTACGAGCAGTACTTC.